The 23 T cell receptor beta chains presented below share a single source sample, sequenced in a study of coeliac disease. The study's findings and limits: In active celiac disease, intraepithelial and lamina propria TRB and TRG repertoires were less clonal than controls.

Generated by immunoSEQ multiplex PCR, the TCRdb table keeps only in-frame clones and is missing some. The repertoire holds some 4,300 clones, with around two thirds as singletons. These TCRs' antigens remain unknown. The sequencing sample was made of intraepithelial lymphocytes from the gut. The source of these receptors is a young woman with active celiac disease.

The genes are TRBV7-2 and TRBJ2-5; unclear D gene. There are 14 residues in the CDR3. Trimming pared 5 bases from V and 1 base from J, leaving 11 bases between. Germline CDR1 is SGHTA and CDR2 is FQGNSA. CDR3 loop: CASSPRLPQETQYF. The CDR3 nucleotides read TGTGCCAGCAGCCCGCGTTTGCCCCAAGAGACCCAGTACTTC.

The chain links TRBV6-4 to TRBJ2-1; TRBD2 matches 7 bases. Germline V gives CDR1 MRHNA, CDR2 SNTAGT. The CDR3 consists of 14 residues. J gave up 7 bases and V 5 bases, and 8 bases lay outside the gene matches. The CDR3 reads CASSSHAGVNEQFF. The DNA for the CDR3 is TGTGCCAGCAGTTCCCACGCGGGGGTTAATGAGCAGTTCTTC.

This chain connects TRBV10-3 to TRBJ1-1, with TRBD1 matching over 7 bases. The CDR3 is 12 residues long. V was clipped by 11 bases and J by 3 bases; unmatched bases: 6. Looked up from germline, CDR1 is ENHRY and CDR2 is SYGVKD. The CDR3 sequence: CASHRGDTEAFF. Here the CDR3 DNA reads TGTGCCTCGCACAGGGGTGACACTGAAGCTTTCTTT.

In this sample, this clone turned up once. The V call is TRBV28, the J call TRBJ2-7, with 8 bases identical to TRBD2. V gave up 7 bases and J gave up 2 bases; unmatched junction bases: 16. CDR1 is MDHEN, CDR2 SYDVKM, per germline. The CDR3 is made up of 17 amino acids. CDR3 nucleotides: TGTGCCAGCAACACTCCCCCCCCAAGCGGGAGAACCTACGAGCAGTACTTC. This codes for CASNTPPPSGRTYEQYF. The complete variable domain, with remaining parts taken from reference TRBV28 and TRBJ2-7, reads DVKVTQSSRYLVKRTGEKVFLECVQDMDHENMFWYRQDPGLGLRLIYFSYDVKMKEKGDIPEGYSVSREKKERFSLILESASTNQTSMYLCASNTPPPSGRTYEQYFGPGTRLTVT.

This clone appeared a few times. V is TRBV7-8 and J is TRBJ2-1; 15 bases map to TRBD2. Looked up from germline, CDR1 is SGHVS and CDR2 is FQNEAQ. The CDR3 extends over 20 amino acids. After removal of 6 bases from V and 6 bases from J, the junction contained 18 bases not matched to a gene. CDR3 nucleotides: TGTGCCAGCAGTGTGTCCTGGGGACTAGCGGGGGGCCGGAACCTCAATGAGCAGTTCTTC. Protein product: CASSVSWGLAGGRNLNEQFF.

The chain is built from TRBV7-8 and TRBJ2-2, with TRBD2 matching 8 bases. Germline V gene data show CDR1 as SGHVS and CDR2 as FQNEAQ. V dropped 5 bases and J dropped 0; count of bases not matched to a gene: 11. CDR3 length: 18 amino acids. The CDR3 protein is CASSLPGGGRSNTGELFF. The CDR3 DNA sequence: TGTGCCAGCAGCCTACCCGGAGGCGGGAGGTCGAACACCGGGGAGCTGTTTTTT.

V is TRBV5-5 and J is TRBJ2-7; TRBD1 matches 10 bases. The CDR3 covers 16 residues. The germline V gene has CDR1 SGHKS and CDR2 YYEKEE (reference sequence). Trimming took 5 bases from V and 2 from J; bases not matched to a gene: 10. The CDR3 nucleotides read TGTGCCAGCAGTCGGACAGGGGGTAGCTTTACCTACGAGCAGTACTTC. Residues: CASSRTGGSFTYEQYF.

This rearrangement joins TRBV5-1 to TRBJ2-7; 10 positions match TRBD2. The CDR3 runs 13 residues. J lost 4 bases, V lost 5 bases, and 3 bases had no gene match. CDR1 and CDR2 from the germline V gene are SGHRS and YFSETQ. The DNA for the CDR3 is TGCGCCAGCAGGGCTAGCGGGAGTTACGAGCAGTACTTC. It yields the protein CASRASGSYEQYF.

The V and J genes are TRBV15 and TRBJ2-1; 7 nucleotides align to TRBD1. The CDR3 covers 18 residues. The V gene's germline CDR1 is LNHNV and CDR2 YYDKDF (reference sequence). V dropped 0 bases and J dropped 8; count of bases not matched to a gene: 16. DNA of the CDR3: TGTGCCACCAGCAGAGAAATGTTTCGGGACAGCCTCAACGATGAGCAGTTCTTC. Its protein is CATSREMFRDSLNDEQFF.

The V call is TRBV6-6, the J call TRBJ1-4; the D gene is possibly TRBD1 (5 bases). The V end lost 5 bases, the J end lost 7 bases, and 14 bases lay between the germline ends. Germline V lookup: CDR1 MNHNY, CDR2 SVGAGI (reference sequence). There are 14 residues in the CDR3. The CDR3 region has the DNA TGTGCCAGCAGTCAGCGACAGTTAGGTGAAAAACTGTTTTTT. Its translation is CASSQRQLGEKLFF.

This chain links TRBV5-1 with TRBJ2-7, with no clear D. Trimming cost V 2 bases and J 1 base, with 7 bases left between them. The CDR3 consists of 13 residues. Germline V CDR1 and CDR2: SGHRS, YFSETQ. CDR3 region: CASSFFQSYEQYF. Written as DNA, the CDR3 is TGCGCCAGCAGCTTTTTTCAATCCTACGAGCAGTACTTC.

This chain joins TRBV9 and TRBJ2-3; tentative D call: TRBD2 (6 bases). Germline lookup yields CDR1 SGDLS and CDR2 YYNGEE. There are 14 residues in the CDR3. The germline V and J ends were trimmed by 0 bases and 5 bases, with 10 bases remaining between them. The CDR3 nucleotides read TGTGCCAGCAGCGTAGATCGGGGGTTAGATACGCAGTATTTT. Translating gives CASSVDRGLDTQYF.

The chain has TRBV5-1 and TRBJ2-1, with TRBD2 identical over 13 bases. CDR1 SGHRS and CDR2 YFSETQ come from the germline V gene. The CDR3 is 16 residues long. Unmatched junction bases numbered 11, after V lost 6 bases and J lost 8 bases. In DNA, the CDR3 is TGCGCCAGCACCATGGGACTAGCGGGAATAGTCGATGAGCAGTTCTTC. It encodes CASTMGLAGIVDEQFF.

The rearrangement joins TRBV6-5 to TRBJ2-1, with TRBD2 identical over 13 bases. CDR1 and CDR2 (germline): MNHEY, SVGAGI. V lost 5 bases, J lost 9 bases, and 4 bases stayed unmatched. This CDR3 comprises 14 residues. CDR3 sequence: CASSRTSGSPEQFF. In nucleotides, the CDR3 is TGTGCCAGCAGTCGGACTAGCGGGAGTCCTGAGCAGTTCTTC.

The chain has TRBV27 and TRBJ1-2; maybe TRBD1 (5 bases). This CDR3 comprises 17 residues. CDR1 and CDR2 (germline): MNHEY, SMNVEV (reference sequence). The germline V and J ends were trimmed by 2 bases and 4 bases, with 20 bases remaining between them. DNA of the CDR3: TGTGCCAGCAGTTTAAGTCGGAGTCAGACAGACATCTATGGCTACACCTTC. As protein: CASSLSRSQTDIYGYTF.

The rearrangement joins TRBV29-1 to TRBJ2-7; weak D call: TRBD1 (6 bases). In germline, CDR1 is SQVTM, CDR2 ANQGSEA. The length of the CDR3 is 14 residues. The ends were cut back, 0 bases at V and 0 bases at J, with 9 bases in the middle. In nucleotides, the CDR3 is TGCAGCGTTGAAGAAACAGGGAGCTCCTACGAGCAGTACTTC. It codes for CSVEETGSSYEQYF.

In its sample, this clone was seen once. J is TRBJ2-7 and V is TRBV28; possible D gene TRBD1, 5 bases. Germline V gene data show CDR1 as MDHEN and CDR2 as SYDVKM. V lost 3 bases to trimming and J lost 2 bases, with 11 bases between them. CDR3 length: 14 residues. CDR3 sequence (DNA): TGTGCCAGCAGTTTCCCAGGGTTTACCTACGAGCAGTACTTC. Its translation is CASSFPGFTYEQYF.

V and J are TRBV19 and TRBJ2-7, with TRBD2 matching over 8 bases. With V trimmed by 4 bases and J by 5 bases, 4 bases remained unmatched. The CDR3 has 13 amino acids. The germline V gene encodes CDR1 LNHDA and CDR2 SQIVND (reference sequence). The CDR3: CASSTGLANEQYF. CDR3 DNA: TGTGCCAGTAGTACTGGACTAGCTAACGAGCAGTACTTC.

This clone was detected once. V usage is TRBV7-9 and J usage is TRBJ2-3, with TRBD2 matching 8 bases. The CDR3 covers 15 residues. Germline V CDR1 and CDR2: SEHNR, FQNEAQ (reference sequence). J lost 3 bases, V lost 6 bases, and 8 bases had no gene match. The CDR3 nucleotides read TGTGCCAGCAGGATTAGCGGGACACTAACAGATACGCAGTATTTT. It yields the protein CASRISGTLTDTQYF.

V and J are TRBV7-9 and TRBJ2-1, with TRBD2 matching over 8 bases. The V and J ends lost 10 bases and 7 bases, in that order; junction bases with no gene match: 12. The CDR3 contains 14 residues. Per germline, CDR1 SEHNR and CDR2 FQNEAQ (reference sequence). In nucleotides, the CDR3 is TGTGCCACACAAAATGGGGGACTAGGAAATGAGCAGTTCTTC. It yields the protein CATQNGGLGNEQFF. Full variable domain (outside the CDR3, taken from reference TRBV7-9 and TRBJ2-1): DTGVSQNPRHKITKRGQNVTFRCDPISEHNRLYWYRQTLGQGPEFLTYFQNEAQLEKSRLLSDRFSAERPKGSFSTLEIQRTEQGDSAMYLCATQNGGLGNEQFFGPGTRLTVL.

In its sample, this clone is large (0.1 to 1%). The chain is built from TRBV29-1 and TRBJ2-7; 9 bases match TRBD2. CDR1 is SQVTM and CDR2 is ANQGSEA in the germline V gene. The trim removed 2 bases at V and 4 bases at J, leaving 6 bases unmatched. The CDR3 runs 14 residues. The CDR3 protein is CSVERAGGQYEQYF. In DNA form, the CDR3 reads TGCAGCGTTGAAAGGGCGGGAGGGCAATACGAGCAGTACTTC.

The CDR3 reads CASSYAGYDEQYF. As DNA, the CDR3 is TGTGCCAGCAGTTACGCAGGGTACGACGAGCAGTACTTC. This chain joins TRBV6-5 and TRBJ2-7; weak D call: TRBD1 (5 bases). V lost 2 bases to trimming and J lost 5 bases, with 10 bases between them. CDR1 MNHEY and CDR2 SVGAGI come from the germline V gene. The CDR3 consists of 13 residues.

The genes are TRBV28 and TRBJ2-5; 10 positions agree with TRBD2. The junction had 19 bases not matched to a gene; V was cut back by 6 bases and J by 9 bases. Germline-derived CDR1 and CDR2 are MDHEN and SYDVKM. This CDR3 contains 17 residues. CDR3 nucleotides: TGTGCCAGCAGCCGGGGACTAGCGCCGGTTTGGTGGTCGGCCCAGTACTTC. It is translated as CASSRGLAPVWWSAQYF.